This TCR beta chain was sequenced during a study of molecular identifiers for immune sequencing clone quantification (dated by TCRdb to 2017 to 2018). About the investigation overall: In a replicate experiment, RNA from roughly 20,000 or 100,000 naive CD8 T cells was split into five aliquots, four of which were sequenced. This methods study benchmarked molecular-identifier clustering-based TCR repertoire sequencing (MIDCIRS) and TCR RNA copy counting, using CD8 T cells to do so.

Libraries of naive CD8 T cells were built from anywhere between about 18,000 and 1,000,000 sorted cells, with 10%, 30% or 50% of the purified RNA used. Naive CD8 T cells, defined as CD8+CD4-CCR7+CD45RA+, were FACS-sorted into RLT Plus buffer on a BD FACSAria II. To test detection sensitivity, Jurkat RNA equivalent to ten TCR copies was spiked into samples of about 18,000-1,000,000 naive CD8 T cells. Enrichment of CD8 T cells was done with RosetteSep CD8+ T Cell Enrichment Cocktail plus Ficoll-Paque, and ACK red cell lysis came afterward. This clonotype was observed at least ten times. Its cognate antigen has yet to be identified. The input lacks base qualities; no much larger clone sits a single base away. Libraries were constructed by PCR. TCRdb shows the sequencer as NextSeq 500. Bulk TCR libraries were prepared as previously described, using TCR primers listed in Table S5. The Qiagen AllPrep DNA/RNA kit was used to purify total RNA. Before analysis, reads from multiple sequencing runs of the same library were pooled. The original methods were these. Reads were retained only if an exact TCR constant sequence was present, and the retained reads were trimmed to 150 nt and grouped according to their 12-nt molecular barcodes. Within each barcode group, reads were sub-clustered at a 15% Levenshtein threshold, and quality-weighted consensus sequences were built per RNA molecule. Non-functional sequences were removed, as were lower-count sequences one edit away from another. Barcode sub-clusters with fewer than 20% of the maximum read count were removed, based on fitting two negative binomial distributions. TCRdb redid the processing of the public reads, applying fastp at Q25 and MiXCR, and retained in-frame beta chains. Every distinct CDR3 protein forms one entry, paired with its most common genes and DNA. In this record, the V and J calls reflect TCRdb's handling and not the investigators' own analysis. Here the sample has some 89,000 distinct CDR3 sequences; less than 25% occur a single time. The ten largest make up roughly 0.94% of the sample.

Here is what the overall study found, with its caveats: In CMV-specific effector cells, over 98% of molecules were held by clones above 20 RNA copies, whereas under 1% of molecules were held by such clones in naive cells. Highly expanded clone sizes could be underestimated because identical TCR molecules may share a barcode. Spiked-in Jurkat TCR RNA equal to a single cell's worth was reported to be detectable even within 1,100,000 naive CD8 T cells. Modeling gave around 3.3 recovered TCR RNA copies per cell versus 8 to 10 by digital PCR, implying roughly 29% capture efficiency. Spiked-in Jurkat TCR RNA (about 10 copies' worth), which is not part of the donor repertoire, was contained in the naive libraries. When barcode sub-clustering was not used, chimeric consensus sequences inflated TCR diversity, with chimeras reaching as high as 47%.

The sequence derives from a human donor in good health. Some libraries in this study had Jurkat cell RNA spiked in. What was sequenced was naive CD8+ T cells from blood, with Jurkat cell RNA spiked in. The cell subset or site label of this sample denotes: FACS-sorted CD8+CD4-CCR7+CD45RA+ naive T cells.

The CDR3 protein: CATSRDQAGFYIGELFF. The nucleotide sequence is TGTGCCACCAGCAGAGACCAGGCCGGGTTTTACATCGGGGAGCTGTTTTTT. The sequence links TRBV15 to TRBJ2-2; the D gene cannot be resolved reliably. Including the terminal cysteine and phenylalanine, the CDR3 comprises 17 residues. Left in the record is the CDR3 DNA by itself, 51 bases read in frame from the first base. V loses 0 bases of germline sequence and J loses 7 bases, and the interval between the two ends is 18 bases. CDR1 and CDR2, per the germline V gene (reference sequence), are LNHNV and YYDKDF.